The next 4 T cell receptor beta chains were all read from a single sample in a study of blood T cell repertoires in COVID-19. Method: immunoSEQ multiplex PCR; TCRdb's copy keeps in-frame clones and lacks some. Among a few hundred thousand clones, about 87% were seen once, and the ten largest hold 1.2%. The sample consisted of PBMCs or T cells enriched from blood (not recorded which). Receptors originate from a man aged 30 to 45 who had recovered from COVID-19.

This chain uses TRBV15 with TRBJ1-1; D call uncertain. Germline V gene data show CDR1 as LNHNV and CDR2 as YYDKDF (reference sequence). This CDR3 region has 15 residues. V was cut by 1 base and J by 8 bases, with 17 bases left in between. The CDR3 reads CATSRGALTNIEAFF. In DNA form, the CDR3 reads TGTGCCACCAGCAGAGGGGCCCTCACAAACATAGAAGCTTTCTTT. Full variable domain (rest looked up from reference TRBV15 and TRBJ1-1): DAMVIQNPRYQVTQFGKPVTLSCSQTLNHNVMYWYQQKSSQAPKLLFHYYDKDFNNEADTPDNFQSRRPNTSFCFLDIRSPGLGDTAMYLCATSRGALTNIEAFFGQGTRLTVV.

The CDR3 bases are TGTGCCAGCAGTGAAGTGACAGGGGTTGGGAATCAGCCCCAGCATTTT. Protein product: CASSEVTGVGNQPQHF. The chain combines TRBV6-1 with TRBJ1-5, with 8 bases that match TRBD1. CDR1 is MNHNS, CDR2 SASEGT, per germline. Germline trimming cut 1 base from V and 4 bases from J; bases unmatched to any gene: 6. CDR3 length equals 16 residues.

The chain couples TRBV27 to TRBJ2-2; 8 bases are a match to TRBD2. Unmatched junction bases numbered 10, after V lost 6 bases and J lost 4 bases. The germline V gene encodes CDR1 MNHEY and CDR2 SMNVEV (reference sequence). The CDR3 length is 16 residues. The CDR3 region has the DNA TGTGCCAGCAGCCGGGTCAGCGGGGGTGGCACCGGGGAGCTGTTTTTT. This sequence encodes CASSRVSGGGTGELFF.

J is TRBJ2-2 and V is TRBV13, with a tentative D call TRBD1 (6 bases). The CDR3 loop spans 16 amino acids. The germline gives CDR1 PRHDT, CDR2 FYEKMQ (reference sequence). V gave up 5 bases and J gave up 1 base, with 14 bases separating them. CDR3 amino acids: CASSQQSRGNTGELFF. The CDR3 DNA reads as TGTGCCAGCAGCCAACAATCCAGGGGGAACACCGGGGAGCTGTTTTTT.